This entry lists 20 T cell receptor beta chains sequenced from one sample in a study of cytomegalovirus exposure and HLA in healthy donors. Both 60 Vbeta primers and 13 Jbeta primers went into the PCR. Here immunoSEQ multiplex PCR was the method, and the copy in TCRdb shows in-frame clones only, minus some. The sample records approximately 110,000 clones, 70% to 75% being singletons. The sequenced material came from PBMCs. The receptors derive from a man aged 35 to 55 in good health and CMV-seronegative.

This chain joins TRBV25-1 and TRBJ1-2, with D unresolved. V lost 5 bases and J 4 bases, leaving 14 bases between the germline ends. The CDR3 runs to 14 residues. Germline V CDR1 and CDR2: MGHDK, SYGVNS. The CDR3 reads CASSTGAVSYGYTF. CDR3 nucleotide sequence: TGTGCCAGCAGTACTGGAGCGGTTTCCTATGGCTACACCTTC.

In regard to this clone: The junction departs from germline at one end; a sequencing error may be responsible. The V gene is TRBV7-9, the J gene TRBJ2-7; 9 positions match TRBD2. This CDR3 comprises 15 residues. Germline CDR1 reads SEHNR; CDR2 reads FQNEAQ (reference sequence). This chain's CDR3 is CSSSSSSGIIYEQYF. CDR3 bases: TGTTCCAGCAGTTCGTCTAGCGGGATTATCTACGAGCAGTACTTC.

This chain joins TRBV4-1 and TRBJ1-1, with a possible D match to TRBD1 (6 bases). The germline gives CDR1 MGHRA, CDR2 YSYEKL. V was trimmed by 3 bases and J by 0 bases, leaving 14 bases between them. This CDR3 is 16 amino acids long. This CDR3 is CASSQEGQIMNTEAFF. The CDR3 DNA follows: TGCGCCAGCAGCCAGGAAGGACAGATCATGAACACTGAAGCTTTCTTT.

This clone was seen a single time. This chain links TRBV4-1 with TRBJ2-3; D remains ambiguous. CDR3 length equals 14 residues. Trimming stripped 1 base from V and 2 bases from J, with 7 bases between. Germline V CDR1 and CDR2: MGHRA, YSYEKL. CDR3 coding DNA: TGCGCCAGCAGCCAAGTTCTCGTCACAGATACGCAGTATTTT. It encodes CASSQVLVTDTQYF.

This clone was seen only once. The gene calls are TRBV7-6 and TRBJ1-2, with 11 bases fitting TRBD1. The CDR3 totals 14 residues. Germline values: CDR1 SGHVS, CDR2 FNYEAQ. The V segment lost 3 bases and the J segment 6 bases; nucleotides outside the gene matches: 3. The CDR3 here is CASSLGQGDNGYTF. The CDR3 region has the DNA TGTGCCAGCAGCTTGGGACAGGGGGACAATGGCTACACCTTC.

The chain has TRBV5-1 and TRBJ2-5, with TRBD2 identical over 9 bases. Per the germline V gene, CDR1 is SGHRS and CDR2 is YFSETQ. With 0 bases clipped from V and 2 bases from J, the junction kept 5 bases outside the gene matches. The CDR3 spans 16 residues. The CDR3 loop is CASSLGPAGGQETQYF. In DNA, the CDR3 is TGCGCCAGCAGCTTGGGGCCAGCGGGGGGTCAAGAGACCCAGTACTTC.

This sequence joins TRBV5-4 and TRBJ2-2; D is unclear. This CDR3 is 13 amino acids long. Germline CDR1 and CDR2: SGHNT and YYREEE (reference sequence). The V gene lost 0 bases and the J gene lost 5 bases, with 5 bases spanning the gap. In DNA form, the CDR3 reads TGTGCCAGCAGCTTGGCACGGACCGGGGAGCTGTTTTTT. Its protein product is CASSLARTGELFF.

V and J are TRBV6-6 and TRBJ2-1; possible D gene TRBD1, 6 bases. Trimming removed 7 bases at V and 5 bases at J, with 18 bases between. CDR3 length equals 15 residues. Germline values: CDR1 MNHNY, CDR2 SVGAGI (reference sequence). This CDR3 reads CASNPGWGPNNEQFF. Written as DNA, the CDR3 is TGTGCCAGCAACCCCGGGTGGGGGCCGAACAATGAGCAGTTCTTC.

J is TRBJ1-5 and V is TRBV6-1; possible D gene TRBD1, 6 bases. Trimming took 2 bases from V and 5 from J, leaving 19 bases between them. In germline, CDR1 is MNHNS, CDR2 SASEGT. The CDR3 covers 17 residues. The DNA for the CDR3 is TGTGCCAGCAGTGAAATCAATTGGGACACTATTTATCAGCCCCAGCATTTT. Protein sequence: CASSEINWDTIYQPQHF.

The genes are TRBV7-9 and TRBJ1-1, with 11 nucleotides matching TRBD1. Germline trimming cut 6 bases from V and 6 bases from J; bases unmatched to any gene: 9. The CDR3 has 15 residues. The V gene's germline CDR1 is SEHNR and CDR2 FQNEAQ (reference sequence). The CDR3 DNA reads as TGTGCCAGCAGTGCCGGGACAGGGGGGATCCCTGAAGCTTTCTTT. Translated: CASSAGTGGIPEAFF.

As regards this clone: Other DNA sequences in this specimen translate into the identical CDR3. The V gene is TRBV5-8, the J gene TRBJ2-1, with D possibly being TRBD2 (7 bases). The germline CDR1 and CDR2 sequences are SGHTS and YDEGEE. This CDR3 region has 15 residues. The V end lost 5 bases, the J end lost 9 bases, and 21 bases lay between the germline ends. Here the CDR3 DNA reads TGTGCCAGCAGGCCGGCGGGGGCCCGCCGGAGTGAGCAGTTCTTC. It yields the protein CASRPAGARRSEQFF.

This chain connects TRBV19 to TRBJ2-3; possible D gene TRBD2, 5 bases. The CDR3 covers 14 residues. Trimming took 2 bases from V and 4 from J, leaving 10 bases between them. Germline V gene lookup returns CDR1 LNHDA and CDR2 SQIVND (reference sequence). The CDR3 region is CASSISGSSDTQYF. DNA for the CDR3: TGTGCCAGTAGTATATCGGGGTCCTCAGATACGCAGTATTTT.

CDR3: CASSPGTGSYSPLHF. In nucleotides, the CDR3 is TGTGCCAGCAGTCCAGGGACAGGAAGCTATTCACCCCTCCACTTT. The V gene is TRBV28, the J gene TRBJ1-6; TRBD1 matches at 8 bases. This CDR3 comprises 15 residues. V lost 5 bases to trimming and J lost 8 bases; unmatched junction nucleotides: 8. CDR1 is MDHEN, CDR2 SYDVKM, per germline.

The CDR3: CASIPAGGEGVNEQFF. CDR3 coding DNA: TGCGCCAGCATCCCGGCGGGGGGGGAGGGCGTAAATGAGCAGTTCTTC. J is TRBJ2-1 and V is TRBV5-1; 9 positions match TRBD2. CDR3 size: 16 residues. V lost 6 bases to trimming and J lost 7 bases; unmatched junction nucleotides: 14. Germline V gives CDR1 SGHRS, CDR2 YFSETQ.

The V call is TRBV19, the J call TRBJ2-2; TRBD2 agrees at 7 bases. V was clipped by 7 bases and J by 8 bases; unmatched bases: 7. This CDR3 comprises 13 residues. The germline V gene has CDR1 LNHDA and CDR2 SQIVND (reference sequence). The CDR3 sequence: CASTPGGWGELFF. DNA for the CDR3: TGTGCCAGTACCCCGGGGGGTTGGGGGGAGCTGTTTTTT.

This sequence joins TRBV9 and TRBJ1-6; TRBD1 aligns across 7 bases. Germline V CDR1 and CDR2: SGDLS, YYNGEE. CDR3 size: 18 residues. V shed 3 bases and J 6 bases; nucleotides not matched to a gene: 15. Here the CDR3 DNA reads TGTGCCAGCAGCGAGGGGGACAGCCACAACCCGCTTAATTCACCCCTCCACTTT. Translation gives CASSEGDSHNPLNSPLHF.

This clone has more than one count but fewer than ten. V usage is TRBV27 and J usage is TRBJ2-5; 11 bases match TRBD2. J lost 4 bases, V lost 5 bases, and 12 bases had no gene match. CDR3 length: 17 amino acids. Germline values: CDR1 MNHEY, CDR2 SMNVEV (reference sequence). CDR3: CASSPLSRLAGSETQYF. CDR3 coding DNA: TGTGCCAGCAGTCCCCTCTCCCGACTAGCGGGGTCAGAGACCCAGTACTTC.

J is TRBJ2-7 and V is TRBV4-3; 7 bases are shared with TRBD1. The CDR3 covers 15 residues. Germline-derived CDR1 and CDR2 are LGHNA and YSLEER. Losses at the gene ends were 3 bases for V and 3 bases for J; bases not matched to a gene: 8. The CDR3 DNA is TGCGCCAGCAGCCAGGAAATGGGACAGAACTACGAGCAGTACTTC. Its protein product is CASSQEMGQNYEQYF.

V usage is TRBV10-3 and J usage is TRBJ1-1, with D perhaps matching TRBD1 (5 bases). The CDR3 is 13 amino acids. The germline gives CDR1 ENHRY, CDR2 SYGVKD. V was shortened by 7 bases and J by 1 base, with 10 bases between the two germline ends. The CDR3 is CAIMGQQNTEAFF. The DNA of the CDR3 is TGTGCCATCATGGGGCAGCAGAACACTGAAGCTTTCTTT.

This chain links TRBV19 with TRBJ2-5, with a tentative D call TRBD1 (6 bases). The CDR3 covers 14 residues. V dropped 3 bases and J dropped 5 bases, with 13 bases sitting between them. Germline V gene data show CDR1 as LNHDA and CDR2 as SQIVND (reference sequence). As DNA, the CDR3 is TGTGCCAGTAGTATCAGGGGAAGAGGGGAGACCCAGTACTTC. Its protein is CASSIRGRGETQYF.